The rows below give T cell receptor beta chains drawn from one sample of a study of T cells after yellow fever vaccination. TCRdb redid the calling of the 5' RACE reads with MiXCR, one entry per CDR3 protein. The sample lists some 560,000 distinct CDR3 sequences; about a sixth were seen once. The material sequenced was PBMCs, taken more than 4 days after the first yellow fever vaccination. Receptors were obtained from a man between 18 and 35 years old who received the YFV17D yellow fever vaccine. Both conserved end residues are part of each CDR3. The D gene is left open where the match is weak. Some rows have no size entry. The others give once, few or many, or a class for an expanded clone.

length: 12
D: -
V: TRBV4-2
size: -
J: TRBJ1-2
CDR3: CASRLPPYGYTF
DNA: TGTGCCAGCAGACTCCCGCCCTATGGCTACACCTTC

length: 18
D: -
V: TRBV21-1
size: once
J: TRBJ2-1
CDR3: CASSKAHGDRIPYNEQFF
DNA: TGTGCCAGCAGCAAAGCCCACGGGGACAGGATTCCCTACAATGAGCAGTTCTTC

length: 15
D: -
V: TRBV7-2
size: many
J: TRBJ1-5
CDR3: CASSLGYRESQPQHF
DNA: TGTGCCAGCAGCTTAGGGTACAGGGAAAGTCAGCCCCAGCATTTT

length: 17
D: -
V: TRBV3-1
size: -
J: TRBJ1-6
CDR3: CASSQAVGRPRNSPLHF
DNA: TGTGCCAGCAGCCAGGCTGTGGGCCGCCCGAGGAATTCACCCCTCCACTTT

length: 19
D: TRBD2
V: TRBV4-2
size: -
J: TRBJ2-2
CDR3: CASSAHPGLAGANTGELFF
DNA: TGTGCCAGCAGCGCTCATCCGGGACTAGCGGGGGCGAACACCGGGGAGCTGTTTTTT

length: 14
D: TRBD1
V: TRBV6-2/TRBV6-3
size: -
J: TRBJ2-1
CDR3: CASTKGQGVNEQFF
DNA: TGTGCCAGCACCAAGGGACAGGGAGTCAATGAGCAGTTCTTC

length: 14
D: TRBD1
V: TRBV6-5
size: few
J: TRBJ2-7
CDR3: CASSWGQDSYEQYF
DNA: TGTGCCAGCAGTTGGGGACAGGACTCCTACGAGCAGTACTTC

length: 12
D: -
V: TRBV14
size: few
J: TRBJ1-2
CDR3: CASSKGTLGYTF
DNA: TGTGCCAGCAGCAAAGGGACTCTTGGCTACACCTTC

length: 14
D: -
V: TRBV5-1
size: -
J: TRBJ2-3
CDR3: CASSLGRDRDTQYF
DNA: TGCGCCAGCAGCTTGGGCAGGGATCGAGATACGCAGTATTTT

length: 14
D: -
V: TRBV28
size: -
J: TRBJ1-5
CDR3: CASRYGGDNQPQHF
DNA: TGTGCCAGCAGGTACGGAGGCGACAATCAGCCCCAGCATTTT

length: 16
D: TRBD1
V: TRBV28
size: few
J: TRBJ1-1
CDR3: CASSLRTGRRNTEAFF
DNA: TGTGCCAGCAGTCTCCGGACAGGGAGAAGGAACACTGAAGCTTTCTTT

length: 12
D: -
V: TRBV6-2/TRBV6-3
size: few
J: TRBJ2-1
CDR3: CASTRGHIEQFF
DNA: TGTGCCAGCACCCGCGGACATATAGAGCAGTTCTTC

length: 13
D: -
V: TRBV18
size: once
J: TRBJ1-1
CDR3: CASSPPRGAEAFF
DNA: TGTGCCAGCTCACCACCGAGGGGGGCTGAAGCTTTCTTT

length: 13
D: -
V: TRBV12-3/TRBV12-4
size: few
J: TRBJ1-1
CDR3: CASSLRLDAEAFF
DNA: TGTGCCAGCAGCCTCCGTCTGGACGCTGAAGCTTTCTTT

length: 11
D: -
V: TRBV20-1
size: few
J: TRBJ2-1
CDR3: CSATPGTLQFF
DNA: TGCAGTGCTACACCCGGGACTTTGCAGTTCTTC

length: 15
D: -
V: TRBV6-1
size: -
J: TRBJ1-6
CDR3: CASSPVWGGNSPLHF
DNA: TGTGCCAGCAGTCCTGTCTGGGGAGGGAATTCACCCCTCCACTTT

length: 15
D: -
V: TRBV2
size: -
J: TRBJ1-6
CDR3: CASSERTAPNSPLHF
DNA: TGTGCCAGCAGTGAAAGGACTGCCCCTAATTCACCCCTCCACTTT

length: 15
D: -
V: TRBV28
size: -
J: TRBJ1-5
CDR3: CASSPAGQTNQPQHF
DNA: TGTGCCAGCAGCCCAGCCGGACAGACCAATCAGCCCCAGCATTTT

length: 13
D: -
V: TRBV15
size: many
J: TRBJ1-1
CDR3: CATSRDQGQRAFF
DNA: TGTGCCACCAGCAGAGACCAGGGGCAACGGGCTTTCTTT

length: 15
D: -
V: TRBV7-9
size: -
J: TRBJ1-1
CDR3: CASSFAGGRGTEAFF
DNA: TGTGCCAGCAGCTTCGCCGGGGGTCGGGGGACTGAAGCTTTCTTT

length: 14
D: -
V: TRBV7-2
size: -
J: TRBJ2-3
CDR3: CASSLSLASDTQYF
DNA: TGTGCCAGCAGCTTAAGTTTAGCAAGCGATACGCAGTATTTT

length: 12
D: -
V: TRBV7-7
size: few
J: TRBJ2-2
CDR3: CASSFYGRELFF
DNA: TGTGCTAGCAGCTTTTATGGCCGGGAGCTGTTTTTT

length: 14
D: -
V: TRBV5-1
size: -
J: TRBJ2-3
CDR3: CASSLEAEADTQYF
DNA: TGCGCCAGCAGCTTGGAGGCGGAGGCAGATACGCAGTATTTT

length: 13
D: TRBD1
V: TRBV6-1
size: few
J: TRBJ2-7
CDR3: CASSRGQGGEQYF
DNA: TGTGCCAGCAGCCGAGGACAGGGTGGAGAGCAGTACTTC

length: 12
D: -
V: TRBV7-3
size: -
J: TRBJ2-1
CDR3: CASSGSSNEQFF
DNA: TGTGCCAGCTCTGGGTCATCCAATGAGCAGTTCTTC

length: 14
D: -
V: TRBV20-1
size: many
J: TRBJ2-1
CDR3: CSANPGTSYNEQFF
DNA: TGCAGTGCTAATCCGGGGACCTCCTACAATGAGCAGTTCTTC

length: 13
D: TRBD1
V: TRBV20-1
size: many
J: TRBJ1-6
CDR3: CSAKPGQDTPLHF
DNA: TGCAGTGCGAAGCCGGGACAGGACACACCCCTCCACTTT

length: 14
D: -
V: TRBV7-2
size: many
J: TRBJ1-5
CDR3: CASSLVPGDQPQHF
DNA: TGCGCCAGCAGCTTGGTCCCAGGGGATCAGCCCCAGCATTTT

length: 12
D: -
V: TRBV20-1
size: many
J: TRBJ2-3
CDR3: CKDHSPTDTQYF
DNA: TGCAAAGACCATTCCCCCACAGATACGCAGTATTTT

length: 16
D: -
V: TRBV12-3/TRBV12-4
size: -
J: TRBJ2-6
CDR3: CASSRGGYSGANVLTF
DNA: TGTGCCAGCAGTCGAGGGGGTTACTCTGGGGCCAACGTCCTGACTTTC

length: 15
D: TRBD2
V: TRBV20-1
size: -
J: TRBJ2-3
CDR3: CSAGLAGAGGDTQYF
DNA: TGCAGTGCTGGATTAGCGGGGGCTGGAGGAGATACGCAGTATTTT

length: 14
D: -
V: TRBV10-2
size: -
J: TRBJ2-7
CDR3: CASSEYSYDDEQYF
DNA: TGCGCCAGCAGTGAGTATTCCTACGACGACGAGCAGTACTTC

length: 16
D: TRBD1
V: TRBV5-8
size: few
J: TRBJ1-4
CDR3: CATQTGQGPSSEKLFF
DNA: TGTGCCACCCAGACGGGACAGGGCCCTTCGTCGGAAAAACTGTTTTTT

length: 14
D: -
V: TRBV9
size: few
J: TRBJ1-1
CDR3: CASSVAAMNTEAFF
DNA: TGTGCCAGCAGCGTAGCGGCAATGAACACTGAAGCTTTCTTT

length: 15
D: TRBD2
V: TRBV12-3/TRBV12-4
size: many
J: TRBJ2-1
CDR3: CASSRGGPAYNEQFF
DNA: TGTGCCAGCAGTCGGGGGGGTCCTGCCTACAATGAGCAGTTCTTC

length: 12
D: -
V: TRBV6-8
size: -
J: TRBJ2-3
CDR3: CASSYSQGIQYF
DNA: TGTGCCAGCAGTTATAGTCAGGGAATACAGTATTTT

length: 14
D: -
V: TRBV28
size: few
J: TRBJ1-3
CDR3: CASSSLLGENTIYF
DNA: TGTGCCAGCAGTTCTCTTCTAGGGGAAAACACCATATATTTT

length: 15
D: -
V: TRBV14
size: few
J: TRBJ2-5
CDR3: CASSQAPGGYGTQYF
DNA: TGTGCCAGCAGCCAAGCCCCCGGAGGGTATGGGACCCAGTACTTC

length: 13
D: TRBD2
V: TRBV19
size: -
J: TRBJ2-1
CDR3: CATIAGPYNEQFF
DNA: TGTGCCACGATAGCGGGGCCATACAATGAGCAGTTCTTC

length: 16
D: TRBD1
V: TRBV5-1
size: many
J: TRBJ1-6
CDR3: CASSLDRQGAGSPLHF
DNA: TGCGCCAGCAGCTTGGACCGGCAGGGGGCAGGTTCACCCCTCCACTTT

length: 15
D: TRBD1
V: TRBV9
size: few
J: TRBJ2-2
CDR3: CASSGTGGYSGELFF
DNA: TGTGCCAGCAGCGGAACAGGGGGTTACTCCGGGGAGCTGTTTTTT

length: 13
D: -
V: TRBV29-1
size: -
J: TRBJ2-4
CDR3: CSVEGPTKNIQYF
DNA: TGCAGCGTTGAAGGCCCGACCAAAAACATTCAGTACTTC

length: 13
D: TRBD1
V: TRBV10-1
size: -
J: TRBJ2-3
CDR3: CASGHRGADTQYF
DNA: TGCGCCAGCGGCCACAGGGGAGCAGATACGCAGTATTTT

length: 14
D: TRBD2
V: TRBV18
size: -
J: TRBJ2-1
CDR3: CASKGLARRNEQFF
DNA: TGTGCCAGCAAGGGACTAGCGAGGAGGAATGAGCAGTTCTTC

length: 15
D: TRBD1
V: TRBV2
size: -
J: TRBJ2-7
CDR3: CASSDSGQGLYEQYF
DNA: TGTGCCAGCAGTGACTCGGGACAGGGTCTCTACGAGCAGTACTTC

length: 15
D: TRBD2
V: TRBV20-1
size: -
J: TRBJ2-2
CDR3: CSATTGTSYTGELFF
DNA: TGCAGTGCTACAACCGGGACTAGCTATACCGGGGAGCTGTTTTTT

length: 15
D: -
V: TRBV5-1
size: -
J: TRBJ1-1
CDR3: CASSLLGRQNTEAFF
DNA: TGCGCCAGCAGCTTGCTAGGACGGCAAAACACTGAAGCTTTCTTT

length: 15
D: TRBD2
V: TRBV20-1
size: -
J: TRBJ2-3
CDR3: CSAETSSGVTDTQYF
DNA: TGCAGTGCGGAGACCTCTAGCGGGGTGACAGATACGCAGTATTTT

length: 13
D: -
V: TRBV12-3/TRBV12-4
size: many
J: TRBJ1-5
CDR3: CASSQQTGQPQHF
DNA: TGTGCCAGCAGCCAACAAACCGGTCAGCCCCAGCATTTT

length: 16
D: -
V: TRBV4-1
size: -
J: TRBJ1-1
CDR3: CASSQGLDHMNTEAFF
DNA: TGCGCCAGCAGCCAAGGGTTGGACCATATGAACACTGAAGCTTTCTTT

length: 15
D: -
V: TRBV4-2
size: few
J: TRBJ1-6
CDR3: CASSQERQEGTPLHF
DNA: TGTGCCAGCAGCCAAGAGCGCCAAGAGGGGACACCCCTCCACTTT